This T cell receptor (beta chain) was captured in a study of blood T cells in healthy people across ages. With a J-beta primer mix and a sample-barcoded 5' primer, a second PCR ran roughly 6 to 11 cycles. Each cDNA molecule received a tag from a template-switch adaptor that had 12 random nucleotides. TCRdb analysed the 5' RACE reads with MiXCR anew, one entry per CDR3 protein. The table includes about 640,000 distinct CDR3 sequences, roughly 50% detected once. Study-wide findings and caveats: Long-lived and aged donors differed, with more naive CD4+ cells and higher diversity in the long-lived.

This clonotype is a singleton in its sample. The antigen is unknown. The length of the CDR3 is 14 residues. V dropped 5 bases and J dropped 1 base, with 12 bases sitting between them. From germline, CDR1 is SGHDT and CDR2 YYEEEE. Sequencing was carried out using blood. This rearrangement joins TRBV5-6 to TRBJ1-2; possibly TRBD1 for D (6 bases). The source of this sequence is a man aged 55 to 70 in good health. The chain's CDR3 is CASSRTGLNYGYTF. In DNA, the CDR3 is TGTGCCAGCAGTCGAACAGGGCTTAACTATGGCTACACCTTC.